Following are 3 T cell receptor beta chains from one sample sequenced in a study of T-cell memory formation after mild COVID-19 (dated by TCRdb to the early 2020s). The receptor library was made with 5' RACE. Sequenced on an Illumina NovaSeq 6000. Clones were called with MiXCR by TCRdb after fastp trimmed the public reads at Q25, and only in-frame beta chains were retained. Each entry is one CDR3 protein sequence, shown with its most common DNA and genes. The sample includes some 120,000 distinct CDR3 sequences, with approximately 15% observed a single time. Jointly, the top ten make up 11% to 15% of the sample. The source material was PBMCs or a T cell subset sorted from them (not recorded which). These receptors were collected from an adult woman who had mild COVID-19 (a few samples of this study predate the infection). The sample titles of this study are shuffled in the database, so cell type and time point are left out; the donor was told from shared clones.

This CDR3 reads CASSLSGAYEQYF. DNA for the CDR3: TGTGCCAGCAGCCTTAGCGGGGCCTACGAGCAGTACTTC. The rearrangement links TRBV7-9 to TRBJ2-7, with 8 bases matching TRBD2. CDR3 length: 13 residues. Trimming at V came to 5 bases and at J to 2 bases, leaving 2 bases not matched to a gene. CDR1 and CDR2 from the germline V gene are SEHNR and FQNEAQ (reference sequence).

This CDR3 reads CASSARPTSGGDTQYF. The CDR3 DNA reads as TGTGCCAGCAGCGCGCGTCCTACTAGCGGGGGCGATACGCAGTATTTT. The chain uses TRBV7-3 and TRBJ2-3, with TRBD2 identical over 11 bases. This CDR3 is 16 amino acids long. The ends lost 5 bases at V and 6 bases at J; junction bases unmatched: 10. Germline lookup yields CDR1 SGHTA and CDR2 FQGTGA. Using reference TRBV7-3 and TRBJ2-3 for the parts outside the CDR3, the full variable domain is GAGVSQTPSNKVTEKGKYVELRCDPISGHTALYWYRQSLGQGPEFLIYFQGTGAADDSGLPNDRFFAVRPEGSVSTLKIQRTERGDSAVYLCASSARPTSGGDTQYFGPGTRLTVL.

The rearrangement links TRBV19 to TRBJ1-5; 7 bases align to TRBD1. The CDR3 is 14 amino acids. Germline CDR1 LNHDA, CDR2 SQIVND (reference sequence). Germline trimming cut 8 bases from V and 0 bases from J; bases unmatched to any gene: 4. CDR3 nucleotide sequence: TGTGCCAGTCGACAGGGATATAGCAATCAGCCCCAGCATTTT. Amino acids: CASRQGYSNQPQHF.